This entry is about one T cell receptor beta chain. This clone's antigen is unknown. Nothing much larger sits one base from this clone, and base qualities are not available. The immunoSEQ assay, a bias-controlled multiplex PCR with V- and J-specific primers, was used to amplify TCR beta CDR3 regions from genomic DNA. A second PCR step added a proprietary barcode and Illumina adapter sequences to the CDR3 amplicons. An Illumina MiSeq instrument was used to sequence the CDR3 libraries. Per the authors' processing: immunoSEQ Analyzer 3.0 was used for export and quality control, with R Bioconductor and Immunarch used for downstream analyses. Only productive rearrangements in the normalized downsampled data set were used to calculate repertoire metrics. In the normalized cohort, a clonotype counted as pathologically expanded if the clonotype was larger than 5 templates. The Inverse Simpson Index was used to measure repertoire diversity. To capture all clonotypes, CMV-specificity analyses were performed on the non-normalized data set. TCRdb took over this immuneACCESS table, retaining in-frame rearrangements with V and J assigned. Such tables are incomplete; in checked studies, under half of the missing clones stem from an unresolved V gene, and the remainder is unexplained. That table supplies the V and J calls and clone size; D and trimming were determined from the DNA. This sample comprises some 36,000 clones, roughly 94% of them detected only once. The ten top clones hold around 1.6% of the sample.

This record belongs to a study of T cell clonotyping in hematopoietic cell transplantation (dated by TCRdb to the early 2020s). Notes on the research overall: Pretransplant recipient samples were obtained after cytoreduction. A total of 120 to 150 blood samples were gathered in the study from around 40 consecutive transplant recipients along with their related donors. Patients were recruited between September 2015 and 2017 and followed until September 2020 or death.

Reading the label with the study, this specimen's time point is: recipient sample about 28 days before transplant, after cytoreduction. Recipient blood was collected about 28 days before transplant and at days 30, 100 and 180 after transplant. Nuclei Lysis Solution was used to extract genomic DNA from fresh or cryopreserved unfractionated peripheral blood mononuclear cells. Summary of the overall study and its limitations: Just a small fraction of recipient repertoires overlapped with donor repertoires, and more than 95% appeared de novo at the given depth. The sample size was limited, and CD4 and CD8 repertoire contributions could not be separated because cells were not sorted. Donor and pretransplant recipient Inverse Simpson Index values predicted broader posttransplant TCR repertoire diversity. A decrease in recipient TCR diversity was observed after transplant, and a progressive increase in pathologically expanded clonotypes was seen from day 30 to day 180.

The sequence came from a man in his forties with chronic myeloid leukemia. Some clones in this sample may be carry-over from other donors' samples. The material was peripheral blood mononuclear cells, obtained before stem cell transplant.

The DNA is TGTGCCAGTCTCGCACAGGCAACTAATGAAAAACTGTTTTTT. This codes for CASLAQATNEKLFF. Recombination connected TRBV2 to TRBJ1-4, with TRBD1 perhaps the D gene, on 5 matching bases. The junction shows trimming of 9 bases on V and 0 bases on J, plus 11 bases between the germline ends. Looking up the germline V gene yields CDR1 SNHLY and CDR2 FYNNEI. Spanning cysteine to phenylalanine, the CDR3 consists of 14 amino acids. The read is trimmed to its CDR3 DNA, 42 bases read in frame from base 1.